The 13 T cell receptor beta chains in this list originate from one sample, sequenced in a study of blood T cells in healthy people across ages. PCR was performed a second time for about 7 to 11 cycles using a sample-barcoded 5' primer and a J-beta primer mix. TCRdb ran MiXCR on the 5' RACE reads and lists one entry per CDR3 protein. The repertoire holds more than 1,400,000 distinct CDR3 sequences, with 40% to 50% as singletons. The sample comprised blood. The receptors come from a woman younger than 30 in good health.

This chain uses TRBV10-3 with TRBJ2-1, with TRBD2 identical over 7 bases. The trim removed 4 bases at V and 8 bases at J, leaving 11 bases unmatched. The CDR3 runs 15 residues. In germline, CDR1 is ENHRY, CDR2 SYGVKD. The CDR3 here is CAISAPASGRDEQFF. CDR3 bases: TGTGCCATCAGTGCACCGGCTAGCGGCCGGGATGAGCAGTTCTTC.

The gene calls are TRBV27 and TRBJ2-7; weak D call: TRBD1 (5 bases). The germline CDR1 and CDR2 sequences are MNHEY and SMNVEV (reference sequence). The CDR3 contains 15 residues. V was cut by 4 bases and J by 1 base, with 14 bases left in between. DNA of the CDR3: TGTGCCAGCAGTTCCGATGGACACTCATCCTACGAGCAGTACTTC. Protein product: CASSSDGHSSYEQYF.

V gene TRBV6-5 combines with J gene TRBJ1-1, with a tentative D call TRBD1 (5 bases). Per the germline V gene, CDR1 is MNHEY and CDR2 is SVGAGI. V was cut by 11 bases and J by 4 bases, with 26 bases left in between. This CDR3 is built from 16 residues. The CDR3 here is CACQRGGLSGGTEAFF. CDR3 nucleotides: TGTGCCTGCCAGAGGGGAGGGTTGTCCGGAGGCACTGAAGCTTTCTTT.

The rearrangement uses TRBV10-3 and TRBJ2-7; 9 nucleotides align to TRBD2. The CDR3 extends over 16 amino acids. Losses at the gene ends were 7 bases for V and 3 bases for J; bases not matched to a gene: 13. Germline CDR1 and CDR2: ENHRY and SYGVKD. CDR3 DNA sequence: TGTGCCATCACCAGACTAGCGGAGCCAAATTTCTACGAGCAGTACTTC. Translating it yields CAITRLAEPNFYEQYF.

This clonotype was detected a few times. This sequence joins TRBV6-9 and TRBJ1-2, with 7 bases identical to TRBD1. CDR1 and CDR2 (germline): MNHGY, SVAAGI. The CDR3 runs to 15 residues. Trimming removed 2 bases from V and 4 bases from J; junction bases left unmatched: 7. The CDR3 reads CASSYVLTGIYGYTF. In DNA form, the CDR3 reads TGTGCCAGCAGTTATGTCCTGACAGGGATCTATGGCTACACCTTC.

Only a few counts were recorded for this clonotype. The chain uses TRBV7-2 and TRBJ2-3, with 12 bases identical to TRBD2. This CDR3 spans 16 amino acids. In germline, CDR1 is SGHTA, CDR2 FQGNSA. After removal of 4 bases from V and 5 bases from J, the junction contained 7 bases not matched to a gene. The CDR3 DNA is TGTGCCAGCAGCTCCCACGGACTAGCGGGAAGAGATACGCAGTATTTT. This sequence encodes CASSSHGLAGRDTQYF.

A single count supports this clonotype. This sequence joins TRBV20-1 and TRBJ2-7; 7 nucleotides line up with TRBD2. CDR1 DFQATT and CDR2 SNEGSKA come from the germline V gene (reference sequence). This CDR3 has 14 amino acids. V was clipped by 0 bases and J by 6 bases; unmatched bases: 8. The CDR3, as DNA: TGCAGTGCTAGAGACGCTAGCGGACTTCGCGAGCAGTACTTC. Amino acids: CSARDASGLREQYF.

The genes are TRBV7-9 and TRBJ1-1; TRBD1 matches at 7 bases. The CDR3 extends over 18 amino acids. The J segment lost 4 bases and the V segment lost 1 base, leaving 15 bases of the junction unmatched. Germline-derived CDR1 and CDR2 are SEHNR and FQNEAQ (reference sequence). CDR3 region: CASSLVRAGGLLSTEAFF. As DNA, the CDR3 is TGTGCCAGCAGCTTAGTTCGGGCAGGGGGGTTGTTAAGCACTGAAGCTTTCTTT.

The chain carries TRBV12-3 or TRBV12-4 and TRBJ2-1; D perhaps matches TRBD1 (6 bases). The J call is doubtful: the DNA matches TRBJ2-7 better. CDR3 length equals 15 residues. The CDR3 region is CASSPQGPIYNEQYF. The CDR3 DNA reads TGTGCCAGCAGTCCTCAGGGGCCAATATACAATGAGCAGTACTTC.

This clonotype was found a few times. CDR3 loop: CATNKEGRDTQYF. The CDR3 coding sequence is TGTGCCACCAACAAGGAGGGGAGAGATACGCAGTATTTT. The chain links TRBV4-2 to TRBJ2-3; D might be TRBD2 (6 bases). Germline V gene lookup returns CDR1 LGHNA and CDR2 YNFKEQ. V was trimmed by 10 bases and J by 5 bases, leaving 16 bases between them. CDR3 size: 13 residues.

The chain recombines TRBV5-1 with TRBJ1-2, with D maybe TRBD1 (6 bases). V lost 4 bases and J 10 bases, leaving 20 bases between the germline ends. The CDR3 runs 14 residues. Germline values: CDR1 SGHRS, CDR2 YFSETQ. The CDR3 DNA reads TGCGCCAGCAGCGTCCGGGACACCCAGTCCCTCTACACCTTC. Translated, it gives CASSVRDTQSLYTF.

This sequence joins TRBV6-2 or TRBV6-3 and TRBJ2-5, with 8 bases fitting TRBD2. The CDR3 covers 14 residues. With 7 bases clipped from V and 11 bases from J, the junction kept 15 bases outside the gene matches. Germline V CDR1 and CDR2: MNHEY, SVGEGT. DNA of the CDR3: TGTGCCAGCACCATTAGCGGGGCTAACAATGAGCAGTACTTC. It encodes CASTISGANNEQYF.

The rearrangement uses TRBV3-1 and TRBJ2-5, with a tentative D call TRBD2 (7 bases). Germline V gene lookup returns CDR1 LGHDT and CDR2 YNNKEL (reference sequence). V lost 0 bases to trimming and J lost 11 bases, with 22 bases between them. The CDR3 sequence is 16 residues long. The DNA for the CDR3 is TGTGCCAGCAGCCAAGAGGGGGGGGGGCCCGGCAATGAGCAGTACTTC. Translated, it gives CASSQEGGGPGNEQYF.